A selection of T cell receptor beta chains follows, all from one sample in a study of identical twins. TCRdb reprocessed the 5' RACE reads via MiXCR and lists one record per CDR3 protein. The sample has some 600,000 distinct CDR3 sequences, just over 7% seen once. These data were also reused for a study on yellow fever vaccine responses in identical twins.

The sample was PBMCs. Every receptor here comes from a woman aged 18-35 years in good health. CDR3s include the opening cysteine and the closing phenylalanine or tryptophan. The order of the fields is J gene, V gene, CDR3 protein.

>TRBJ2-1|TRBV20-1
CSARDRVAVYNEQFF
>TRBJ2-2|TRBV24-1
CATNRGGNTGELFF
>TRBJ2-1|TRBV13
CASSYAGRGYNEQFF
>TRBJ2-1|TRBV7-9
CASSPPQGQGPYNEQFF
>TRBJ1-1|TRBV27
CASSWGIENTEAFF
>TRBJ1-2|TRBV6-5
CASSYGGGAQEGYTF
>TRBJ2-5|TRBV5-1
CASSTRTSGGQETQYF
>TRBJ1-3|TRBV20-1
CSARATGGNTIYF
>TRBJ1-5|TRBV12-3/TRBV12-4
CASSLWGYGQPQHF
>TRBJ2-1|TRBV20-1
CSAPDAQGGVNEQFF
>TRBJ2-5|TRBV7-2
CASSLPRGETQYF
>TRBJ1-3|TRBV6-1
CASSEGPGGDTIYF
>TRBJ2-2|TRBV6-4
CASSDTADTGELFF
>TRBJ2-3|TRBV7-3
CASSLTSFSTDTQYF
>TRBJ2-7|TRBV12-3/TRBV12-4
CASSWGASWASYEQYF
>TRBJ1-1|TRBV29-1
CSVSMDRLRNTEAYF
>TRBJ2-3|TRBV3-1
CASSRGLAGILDTQYF
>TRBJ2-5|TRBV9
CASSPDEARETQYF
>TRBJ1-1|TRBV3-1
CASSQVSVGTEAFF
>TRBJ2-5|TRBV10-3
CAISAGGGTETQYF
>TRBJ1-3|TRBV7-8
CASSFARAGNTIYF
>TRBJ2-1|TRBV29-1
CSVERVYNEQFF
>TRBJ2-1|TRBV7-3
CASSVTRADYNEQFF
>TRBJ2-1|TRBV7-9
CASSLVGGPYNEQFF
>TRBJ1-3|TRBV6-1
CASSEMGPGTTSSGNTIYF
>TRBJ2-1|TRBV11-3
CASSSWTGADNEQFF
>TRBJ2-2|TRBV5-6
CASSPRQGTGELFF
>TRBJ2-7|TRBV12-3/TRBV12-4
CASSLAGGYEQYF
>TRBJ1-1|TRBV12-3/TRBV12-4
CASSFGGPGWGDVAEAFF